A selection of T cell receptor beta chains follows, all from one sample in a study of blood T cell repertoires in COVID-19. Clones were sequenced by immunoSEQ multiplex PCR, and TCRdb holds only the in-frame ones, with some missing. The sample holds a few hundred thousand clones, roughly 91% seen once. The sample comprised PBMCs or T cells enriched from blood (not recorded which). Receptors were obtained from a woman under 30 who had recovered from COVID-19. CDR3s include the opening cysteine and the closing phenylalanine or tryptophan. The order of the fields is J gene, V gene, CDR3 length, clone size, D gene, CDR3 protein, CDR3 DNA. D genes are given only for firm matches. Clone size is given for some rows only: seen once, a few or many times, or a class if the clone is expanded.

>TRBJ1-2|TRBV28|14|-|-
CASTQMGRDYGYTF
TGTGCCAGCACCCAAATGGGGAGGGACTATGGCTACACCTTC
>TRBJ2-3|TRBV5-6|16|-|TRBD2
CASSLELAGALSTQYF
TGTGCCAGCAGCTTGGAACTAGCGGGGGCTCTAAGTACGCAGTATTTT
>TRBJ2-3|TRBV30|14|-|TRBD2
CAWSRLAGQDTQYF
TGTGCCTGGAGCCGACTAGCGGGGCAAGATACGCAGTATTTT
>TRBJ1-2|TRBV18|14|-|TRBD1
CASSPGGQGDGYTF
TGTGCCAGCTCACCGGGCGGACAGGGGGATGGCTACACCTTC
>TRBJ2-7|TRBV4-1|15|few|TRBD2
CASSQVEGRAYEQYF
TGCGCCAGCAGCCAAGTCGAGGGGAGGGCCTACGAGCAGTACTTC
>TRBJ1-1|TRBV9|15|-|TRBD1
CASSALQGARTEAFF
TGTGCCAGCAGCGCCCTACAGGGGGCGAGGACTGAAGCTTTCTTT
>TRBJ1-2|TRBV6-6|17|-|-
CASSLDRPFRGAHGYTF
TGTGCCAGCAGTCTGGACCGGCCTTTTCGGGGGGCCCATGGCTACACCTTC
>TRBJ1-2|TRBV19|13|-|TRBD1
CASTGDRNYGYTF
TGTGCCAGTACTGGGGACAGGAACTATGGCTACACCTTC
>TRBJ1-3|TRBV12-5|16|-|-
CASGLVPGFFGNTIYF
TGTGCTAGTGGTTTGGTACCGGGATTTTTCGGAAACACCATATATTTT
>TRBJ1-6|TRBV13|16|-|TRBD1
CASSSGIGTGYSPLHF
TGTGCCAGCAGCTCTGGCATCGGGACAGGGTACTCACCCCTCCACTTT
>TRBJ2-1|TRBV6-5|15|-|TRBD2
CASGKTSPNYNEQFF
TGTGCCAGCGGCAAGACTAGCCCCAACTACAATGAGCAGTTCTTC
>TRBJ1-2|TRBV29-1|13|-|-
CSVVRETANGYTF
TGCAGCGTCGTTCGTGAGACAGCGAATGGCTACACCTTC
>TRBJ1-5|TRBV30|14|-|-
CAWSVRQRNQPQHF
TGTGCCTGGAGTGTACGACAGAGGAATCAGCCCCAGCATTTT
>TRBJ2-7|TRBV12-3/TRBV12-4|13|once|TRBD1
CASSPPTGGEQYF
TGTGCCAGCAGTCCGCCCACAGGGGGCGAGCAGTACTTC
>TRBJ2-1|TRBV9|18|once|TRBD1
CASSAYDGTDRSYNEQFF
TGTGCCAGCAGCGCTTACGATGGGACAGACCGCTCCTACAATGAGCAGTTCTTC
>TRBJ1-1|TRBV18|14|-|-
CASHDLGGPYEAFF
TGTGCCAGCCACGACTTGGGGGGGCCATATGAAGCTTTCTTT
>TRBJ2-3|TRBV5-4|16|-|TRBD2
CASSLTSGGALNTQYF
TGTGCCAGCAGCCTGACTAGCGGGGGGGCTCTTAATACGCAGTATTTT
>TRBJ1-1|TRBV5-1|14|-|-
CASSLIGGDTEAFF
TGCGCCAGCAGCCTAATAGGGGGAGACACTGAAGCTTTCTTT
>TRBJ2-1|TRBV5-1|15|once|-
CASSLLSGAINEQFF
TGCGCCAGCAGCTTGTTGTCAGGGGCTATAAATGAGCAGTTCTTC
>TRBJ2-3|TRBV5-6|14|once|-
CASSSSPDSRTQYF
TGTGCCAGCAGCAGCTCCCCGGACTCGCGGACGCAGTATTTT
>TRBJ1-5|TRBV7-2|14|-|-
CASSSFYSNQPQHF
TGTGCCAGCAGCTCCTTCTATAGCAATCAGCCCCAGCATTTT
>TRBJ2-3|TRBV6-5|14|-|TRBD2
CATQAGPYMDTQYF
TGTGCCACCCAAGCGGGGCCATACATGGATACGCAGTATTTT
>TRBJ2-5|TRBV27|17|-|TRBD2
CASSYVGRGAYQETQYF
TGTGCCAGCAGTTATGTAGGGCGGGGGGCGTACCAAGAGACCCAGTACTTC
>TRBJ1-4|TRBV2|13|-|-
CASGGQLNEKLFF
TGTGCCAGTGGTGGACAGCTTAATGAAAAACTGTTTTTT
>TRBJ1-1|TRBV2|14|-|TRBD1
CASSGQGIHTEAFF
TGTGCCAGCAGTGGACAGGGAATCCACACTGAAGCTTTCTTT
>TRBJ1-5|TRBV18|16|-|-
CASSRPDGLSNQPQHF
TGTGCCAGCTCACGCCCGGACGGACTTAGCAATCAGCCCCAGCATTTT
>TRBJ1-1|TRBV3-1/TRBV3-2|12|-|-
CASSLSDSEAFF
TGTGCCAGCAGCCTTTCGGACAGTGAAGCTTTCTTT
>TRBJ2-5|TRBV30|12|-|-
CAWSSRKETQYF
TGTGCCTGGAGTTCGAGGAAAGAGACCCAGTACTTC
>TRBJ1-1|TRBV18|16|-|-
CASSPGVLGANTEAFF
TGTGCCAGCTCACCTGGTGTCCTGGGGGCGAACACTGAAGCTTTCTTT
>TRBJ1-2|TRBV30|13|-|TRBD1
CAWRDRMGDGYTF
TGTGCCTGGAGGGACAGGATGGGGGATGGCTACACCTTC
>TRBJ1-4|TRBV4-2|13|-|TRBD1
CASSPRQGEKLFF
TGTGCCAGCAGCCCGCGACAGGGTGAAAAACTGTTTTTT
>TRBJ1-2|TRBV6-4|17|-|TRBD1
CASSEGQGASGGYGYTF
TGTGCCAGCAGTGAGGGACAGGGGGCGTCGGGTGGCTATGGCTACACCTTC
>TRBJ1-1|TRBV19|15|-|-
CASSRGSKMNTEAFF
TGTGCCAGTAGTAGAGGGTCTAAAATGAACACTGAAGCTTTCTTT
>TRBJ2-6|TRBV12-5|15|-|-
CASGQGQTGANVLTF
TGTGCTAGTGGTCAAGGACAGACTGGGGCCAACGTCCTGACTTTC
>TRBJ1-2|TRBV5-1|16|-|-
CASSSPREGGFYGYTF
TGCGCCAGCAGCTCCCCCAGGGAAGGGGGTTTCTATGGCTACACCTTC
>TRBJ2-7|TRBV5-1|17|once|TRBD2
CASSLNLAGGLSYEQYF
TGCGCCAGCAGCTTGAACCTAGCGGGGGGGCTAAGCTACGAGCAGTACTTC
>TRBJ2-7|TRBV27|15|once|TRBD1
CASSFRDRNSYEQYF
TGTGCCAGCAGTTTCCGGGACAGGAATTCCTACGAGCAGTACTTC
>TRBJ2-7|TRBV5-4|14|few|TRBD2
CASSPGLAPYEQYF
TGTGCCAGCAGCCCCGGACTAGCCCCCTACGAGCAGTACTTC
>TRBJ2-7|TRBV7-8|15|-|TRBD2
CASSPRVAGIYEQYF
TGTGCCAGCAGCCCGAGGGTAGCGGGGATCTACGAGCAGTACTTC
>TRBJ2-1|TRBV10-3|12|-|TRBD2
CAISDAGVGQFF
TGTGCCATCAGTGACGCGGGGGTGGGGCAGTTCTTC
>TRBJ2-7|TRBV28|14|-|TRBD1
CASASGTEPYEQYF
TGTGCCAGCGCCTCCGGGACAGAGCCCTACGAGCAGTACTTC
>TRBJ1-5|TRBV11-2|14|-|TRBD1
CASSQDRGDQPQHF
TGTGCCAGCAGCCAGGACAGGGGAGATCAGCCCCAGCATTTT
>TRBJ2-2|TRBV5-4|16|-|-
CASSLGQAPDTGELFF
TGTGCCAGCAGCTTGGGGCAGGCACCGGACACCGGGGAGCTGTTTTTT
>TRBJ1-5|TRBV27|14|-|-
CASSPRDSNQPQHF
TGTGCCAGCAGTCCCAGGGATAGCAATCAGCCCCAGCATTTT
>TRBJ2-2|TRBV6-2/TRBV6-3|17|-|TRBD2
CASSWPSSGVNTGELFF
TGTGCCAGCAGTTGGCCCTCTAGCGGGGTGAACACCGGGGAGCTGTTTTTT
>TRBJ2-5|TRBV5-4|13|-|-
CASSRTPEETQYF
TGTGCCAGTTCCCGGACACCCGAAGAGACCCAGTACTTC
>TRBJ1-1|TRBV7-8|16|-|TRBD1
CASSLDQVRTGTEAFF
TGTGCCAGCAGCTTAGACCAGGTTCGGACAGGCACTGAAGCTTTCTTT
>TRBJ1-4|TRBV29-1|14|-|-
CSVFQGETNEKLFF
TGCAGCGTTTTTCAGGGTGAAACTAATGAAAAACTGTTTTTT
>TRBJ2-3|TRBV7-9|14|-|-
CASSLQGSTDTQYF
TGTGCCAGCAGCTTACAGGGGTCCACAGATACGCAGTATTTT
>TRBJ1-1|TRBV29-1|15|-|-
CSVDGWQVPNTEAFF
TGCAGCGTTGATGGATGGCAGGTTCCGAACACTGAAGCTTTCTTT
>TRBJ1-4|TRBV30|14|-|TRBD1
CAWSPGQGNEKLFF
TGTGCCTGGAGTCCGGGACAGGGGAATGAAAAACTGTTTTTT
>TRBJ2-7|TRBV27|13|-|-
CASRLGGGNEQYF
TGTGCCAGCAGATTAGGGGGGGGGAACGAGCAGTACTTC
>TRBJ1-1|TRBV6-5|14|-|-
CASSYGGGDTEAFF
TGTGCCAGCAGTTACGGGGGAGGGGACACTGAAGCTTTCTTT
>TRBJ1-1|TRBV9|17|-|-
CASSDLWWRGLDTEAFF
TGTGCCAGCAGCGACTTGTGGTGGAGGGGATTAGACACTGAAGCTTTCTTT
>TRBJ2-3|TRBV7-3|13|-|-
CASSRGRADTQYF
TGTGCCAGCAGTCGTGGCCGGGCAGATACGCAGTATTTT
>TRBJ1-5|TRBV7-9|14|-|-
CASSSDRLNQPQHF
TGTGCCAGCAGCTCCGACAGACTCAATCAGCCCCAGCATTTT
>TRBJ1-2|TRBV18|15|-|-
CASSPRKVAGYGYTF
TGTGCCAGCTCACCACGGAAGGTCGCGGGCTATGGCTACACCTTC
>TRBJ2-3|TRBV2|17|-|TRBD2
CASSAPGLAGAVGTQYF
TGTGCCAGCAGTGCCCCCGGCCTAGCGGGGGCTGTGGGTACGCAGTATTTT
>TRBJ1-3|TRBV6-5|15|-|-
CASSPTVTSGNTIYF
TGTGCCAGCAGTCCAACAGTAACCTCTGGAAACACCATATATTTT